This passage covers 21 T cell receptor beta chains from one sample sequenced in a study of blood T cell repertoires in COVID-19. Here immunoSEQ multiplex PCR was the method, and the copy in TCRdb shows in-frame clones only, minus some. Of roughly 210,000 clones in the sample, 88% are singletons; the top ten hold 1.7%. Sequenced sample: peripheral blood. These receptors were collected from a man between 70 and 80 years old with acute or convalescent COVID-19.

The chain is built from TRBV7-9 and TRBJ2-2, with D tentatively TRBD2 (6 bases). There are 15 residues in the CDR3. V dropped 1 base and J dropped 1 base, with 7 bases sitting between them. The V gene's germline CDR1 is SEHNR and CDR2 FQNEAQ (reference sequence). The CDR3 protein is CASSLVSGNTGELFF. CDR3 DNA sequence: TGTGCCAGCAGCTTAGTTAGCGGGAACACCGGGGAGCTGTTTTTT.

The chain links TRBV7-2 to TRBJ2-3; 8 nucleotides line up with TRBD1. The CDR3 covers 15 residues. Germline loops: CDR1 SGHTA, CDR2 FQGNSA. The V segment lost 4 bases and the J segment 2 bases; nucleotides outside the gene matches: 5. For the CDR3, the DNA is TGTGCCAGCAGCTCGGGGACAGGACACACAGATACGCAGTATTTT. Its protein is CASSSGTGHTDTQYF. Variable domain in full (rest from reference TRBV7-2 and TRBJ2-3): GAGVSQSPSNKVTEKGKDVELRCDPISGHTALYWYRQSLGQGLEFLIYFQGNSAPDKSGLPSDRFSAERTGGSVSTLTIQRTQQEDSAVYLCASSSGTGHTDTQYFGPGTRLTVL.

V gene TRBV6-6 combines with J gene TRBJ2-2; possibly TRBD1 for D (7 bases). V lost 8 bases and J 6 bases, leaving 10 bases between the germline ends. CDR3 length: 12 amino acids. The germline V gene has CDR1 MNHNY and CDR2 SVGAGI (reference sequence). The CDR3 DNA sequence: TGTGCCAGCGCCAGGGGGGCCGGGGAGCTGTTTTTT. Translated, it gives CASARGAGELFF.

This chain joins TRBV19 and TRBJ1-2; D is unclear. This CDR3 has 14 amino acids. Looked up from germline, CDR1 is LNHDA and CDR2 is SQIVND (reference sequence). V gave up 6 bases and J gave up 2 bases, with 13 bases separating them. As DNA, the CDR3 is TGTGCCAGTAGGAAACCTACAGAGAACTATGGCTACACCTTC. It specifies CASRKPTENYGYTF.

The genes are TRBV16 and TRBJ1-1; D is possibly TRBD1 (6 bases). The CDR3 is 17 residues long. Per the germline V gene, CDR1 is KGHSY and CDR2 is FQNENV. Trimming took off 1 base at V and 6 bases at J, with 21 bases between the two ends. This chain's CDR3 is CASSQFPSLQGRAEAFF. In DNA form, the CDR3 reads TGTGCCAGCAGCCAATTCCCATCCTTACAGGGACGGGCTGAAGCTTTCTTT.

The chain combines TRBV19 with TRBJ2-4, with D maybe TRBD2 (6 bases). The CDR3 runs to 14 residues. Trimming cost V 2 bases and J 4 bases, with 9 bases left between them. The germline gives CDR1 LNHDA, CDR2 SQIVND (reference sequence). CDR3 sequence (DNA): TGTGCCAGTAGTATAAGGAGGGAGAAAAACATTCAGTACTTC. Its translation is CASSIRREKNIQYF.

The gene calls are TRBV2 and TRBJ2-7, with D unclear. Between the trimmed V and J ends, which lost 1 base and 7 bases, there was a span of 11 bases. This CDR3 spans 13 amino acids. Germline V gene data show CDR1 as SNHLY and CDR2 as FYNNEI. The CDR3 DNA is TGTGCCAGCAGTGAAGTGGGCTCTGGGGAGCAGTACTTC. Encoded protein: CASSEVGSGEQYF.

The rearrangement joins TRBV4-3 to TRBJ1-1, with D hard to call. The CDR3 runs to 13 residues. The V end was cut by 6 bases, the J end by 4 bases, with 12 bases between. Per the germline V gene, CDR1 is LGHNA and CDR2 is YSLEER. CDR3 coding DNA: TGCGCCAGCAGATGGACTGAATTCACTGAAGCTTTCTTT. Encoded protein: CASRWTEFTEAFF.

The chain is built from TRBV3-1 (or the pseudogene TRBV3-2) and TRBJ2-1; tentatively, D is TRBD1 (6 bases). This CDR3 region has 16 residues. Germline assignment: CDR1 LGHDT and CDR2 YNNKEL (reference sequence). The V and J ends lost 1 base and 2 bases respectively, with 12 bases between them. CDR3 bases: TGTGCCAGCAGCCAAGCTATTCAGGGGACCTACAATGAGCAGTTCTTC. This sequence encodes CASSQAIQGTYNEQFF.

The V and J genes are TRBV5-1 and TRBJ2-5; 11 positions match TRBD2. V lost 3 bases, J lost 4 bases, and 8 bases stayed unmatched. Germline-derived CDR1 and CDR2 are SGHRS and YFSETQ. The CDR3 is 16 amino acids. CDR3 residues: CASSSLAGGPSETQYF. As DNA, the CDR3 is TGCGCCAGCAGCTCCTTAGCGGGAGGGCCGTCAGAGACCCAGTACTTC.

The table lists this clone with a count of one. V and J are TRBV7-2 and TRBJ2-1, with 7 bases matching TRBD2. The CDR3 runs 14 residues. V gave up 5 bases and J gave up 6 bases; unmatched junction bases: 7. Per the germline V gene, CDR1 is SGHTA and CDR2 is FQGNSA. The CDR3 DNA reads TGTGCCAGCAGCCTTGTGCCTAGCGGCAATGAGCAGTTCTTC. Its translation: CASSLVPSGNEQFF.

V is TRBV7-3 and J is TRBJ1-1, with D unresolved. The CDR3 consists of 15 residues. Trimming shortened V by 5 bases and J by 7 bases, and 20 bases separated the two germline ends. Germline lookup yields CDR1 SGHTA and CDR2 FQGTGA. DNA of the CDR3: TGTGCCAGCAGCCCGACACCATCTCGATGGAATGAAGCTTTCTTT. Amino acids: CASSPTPSRWNEAFF.

V and J are TRBV27 and TRBJ2-7; TRBD1 agrees at 7 bases. The CDR3 has 14 amino acids. The germline V gene encodes CDR1 MNHEY and CDR2 SMNVEV (reference sequence). The V segment lost 6 bases and the J segment 4 bases; nucleotides outside the gene matches: 9. The CDR3 DNA follows: TGTGCCAGCAGCCTTCAAACAGGGGAATACGAGCAGTACTTC. It specifies CASSLQTGEYEQYF.

This clone was seen a handful of times. The J gene is TRBJ1-2, the V gene TRBV28; D is unresolved. The germline V gene encodes CDR1 MDHEN and CDR2 SYDVKM. The CDR3 covers 17 residues. V was pared by 2 bases and J by 7 bases, with 23 bases between. As DNA, the CDR3 is TGTGCCAGCAGTTTAAACTTGGCGGAGCCTTCGGAGGCTGGCTACACCTTC. The encoded protein is CASSLNLAEPSEAGYTF.

V usage is TRBV7-8 and J usage is TRBJ2-3; 12 positions agree with TRBD2. The trim removed 2 bases at V and 4 bases at J, leaving 10 bases unmatched. CDR1 SGHVS and CDR2 FQNEAQ come from the germline V gene. This CDR3 contains 18 residues. CDR3 residues: CASSLTTLTSGSSDTQYF. The CDR3 DNA follows: TGTGCCAGCAGCTTAACAACACTGACTAGCGGGAGTTCAGATACGCAGTATTTT.

The chain has TRBV18 and TRBJ1-4, with 7 bases identical to TRBD1. The CDR3 is 17 amino acids. Trimming cost V 4 bases and J 0 bases; bases outside gene matches: 8. The V gene's germline CDR1 is KGHSH and CDR2 LQKENI. The CDR3 DNA reads TGTGCCAGCTCACTACAGGGGTCCGGATCAACTAATGAAAAACTGTTTTTT. Its translation is CASSLQGSGSTNEKLFF.

The V call is TRBV19, the J call TRBJ1-1; D gene unclear. Germline CDR1 is LNHDA and CDR2 is SQIVND (reference sequence). This CDR3 contains 14 residues. Trimming cost V 3 bases and J 5 bases, with 13 bases left between them. CDR3 DNA sequence: TGTGCCAGTAGTATTAAAAGGGAGAATACTGAAGCTTTCTTT. This sequence encodes CASSIKRENTEAFF.

V and J are TRBV5-5 and TRBJ1-1; 12 nucleotides agree with TRBD1. V shed 2 bases and J 1 base; nucleotides not matched to a gene: 6. Germline V gene sequence: CDR1 SGHKS, CDR2 YYEKEE (reference sequence). This CDR3 has 17 residues. CDR3 nucleotides: TGTGCCAGCAGCTTTTGGGGACAGGGGGCAGGGAACACTGAAGCTTTCTTT. Protein sequence: CASSFWGQGAGNTEAFF.

V is TRBV27 and J is TRBJ1-1; D remains unclear. Trimming pared 6 bases from V and 0 bases from J, leaving 11 bases between. Germline CDR1 MNHEY, CDR2 SMNVEV (reference sequence). The CDR3 is 14 residues long. This CDR3 reads CASSQKAVNTEAFF. For the CDR3, the DNA is TGTGCCAGCAGCCAAAAGGCGGTGAACACTGAAGCTTTCTTT.

The V gene is TRBV7-9, the J gene TRBJ1-3; no definite D call. Per germline, CDR1 SEHNR and CDR2 FQNEAQ (reference sequence). Trimming shortened V by 5 bases and J by 2 bases, and 19 bases separated the two germline ends. CDR3 size: 17 residues. CDR3 nucleotides: TGTGCCAGCAGCACATCGCCCCACCCGAGGACTGGAAACACCATATATTTT. Translating gives CASSTSPHPRTGNTIYF.

Notes on this clone: A junction end diverges from the germline sequence, so it may reflect a read error. The rearrangement joins TRBV5-8 to TRBJ2-5; D is ambiguous. Per the germline V gene, CDR1 is SGHTS and CDR2 is YDEGEE. There are 13 residues in the CDR3. CDR3 nucleotide sequence: TGTGCCAGCAGCTTGGACAGCCAAAAGACCCAGTACTTC. Translation: CASSLDSQKTQYF.